This TCR beta chain originates from a study of blood T cells in healthy people across ages. There were healthy Caucasian individuals from Russia, aged roughly 6 to 90, serving as donors. This CDR3 is 12 amino acids long. Germline V CDR1 and CDR2: ENHRY, SYGVKD. The V and J ends lost 6 bases and 7 bases respectively, with 7 bases between them. A second PCR, run for about 7 to 11 cycles, used a sample-barcoded 5' primer plus a J-beta primer mix. TCRdb passed the 5' RACE reads through MiXCR, listing each CDR3 protein once. The sample holds 1.5 million to 2 million distinct CDR3 sequences, around half seen once.

The V and J genes are TRBV10-3 and TRBJ1-6, with unresolved D. Sequenced material: blood. This TCR was recovered from a woman aged 40 to 55 in good health. DNA of the CDR3: TGTGCCATCAGGGACGGGAATTCACCCCTCCACTTT. Translation: CAIRDGNSPLHF.